The clone carrying this TCR beta chain has more than one count but fewer than ten. The second PCR ran roughly 7 to 12 cycles with a sample-barcoded 5' primer and J-beta primers. Each cDNA was tagged by a template-switch adaptor containing 12 random nucleotides. One entry per CDR3 protein, called by TCRdb with MiXCR from the 5' RACE reads. The sample lists 450,000 to 650,000 distinct CDR3 sequences; 24% were seen once. This record belongs to a study of blood T cells in healthy people across ages. The germline CDR1 and CDR2 sequences are SGHTA and FQGNSA. The CDR3 runs to 16 residues. J gave up 5 bases and V 2 bases, and 9 bases lay outside the gene matches. In addition, the sample was reused for a study of T cells of mothers and their children. That study reports: In this cohort, donors were a few healthy Caucasian mothers plus their six children. A slight, non-significant increase in overlap was found for related mother-child pairs relative to unrelated pairs.

The receptor's source is a boy aged 5-17 years in good health. The chain couples TRBV7-2 to TRBJ2-5; 9 bases agree with TRBD2. Sequences were obtained from blood. The CDR3 sequence is CASSLMAGGPGETQYF. The CDR3 DNA follows: TGTGCCAGCAGCTTAATGGCGGGAGGGCCGGGGGAGACCCAGTACTTC.